The 15 T cell receptor beta chains reported below all come from one sample, sequenced in a study of blood T cell repertoires in COVID-19. TCRdb's table, derived via immunoSEQ multiplex PCR, lists solely in-frame clones and lacks some. The sample lists roughly 250,000 clones, approximately 79% occurring once. Sample: peripheral blood. The receptors come from a woman at least 80 years old with active or convalescent COVID-19.

This clone was counted a few times. J is TRBJ1-4 and V is TRBV7-2, with D perhaps TRBD1 (5 bases). The ends were cut back, 5 bases at V and 2 bases at J, with 15 bases in the middle. CDR1 is SGHTA and CDR2 is FQGNSA in the germline V gene. CDR3 length: 16 residues. The CDR3 nucleotides read TGTGCCAGCAGCCCTCAGGGTGTGGGGACTAATGAAAAACTGTTTTTT. This translates into CASSPQGVGTNEKLFF.

This sequence joins TRBV5-1 and TRBJ2-2; possibly TRBD2 for D (5 bases). V lost 1 base and J 5 bases, leaving 18 bases between the germline ends. Germline V gene data show CDR1 as SGHRS and CDR2 as YFSETQ. This CDR3 spans 17 amino acids. CDR3 sequence (DNA): TGCGCCAGCAGCTTGAGTGCGGTGACAACGGGAACCGGGGAGCTGTTTTTT. Its translation is CASSLSAVTTGTGELFF.

The chain has TRBV5-6 and TRBJ1-2; 10 nucleotides match TRBD1. The CDR3 length is 18 residues. Germline V gene lookup returns CDR1 SGHDT and CDR2 YYEEEE. The CDR3 spells CVPANRDRGPPHMYGYTF. CDR3 coding DNA: TGTGTCCCTGCAAACCGGGACAGGGGCCCCCCCCACATGTATGGCTACACCTTC.

The chain uses TRBV6-4 and TRBJ1-2, with a possible D match to TRBD1 (6 bases). Germline CDR1 is MRHNA and CDR2 is SNTAGT. Trimming shortened V by 6 bases and J by 0 bases, and 11 bases separated the two germline ends. The CDR3 totals 14 residues. The CDR3 loop reads CASRNREPNYGYTF. The CDR3 coding sequence is TGTGCCAGCAGGAACAGGGAGCCTAACTATGGCTACACCTTC.

The rearrangement joins TRBV3-1 (or the pseudogene TRBV3-2) to TRBJ1-2; possibly TRBD1 for D (6 bases). The germline V and J ends were trimmed by 4 bases and 4 bases, with 16 bases remaining between them. The CDR3 runs to 15 residues. From germline, CDR1 is LGHDT and CDR2 YNNKEL (reference sequence). CDR3: CASSPGQSLGYGYTF. The CDR3 DNA follows: TGTGCCAGCAGCCCCGGACAGTCATTGGGCTATGGCTACACCTTC.

The chain employs TRBV11-2 and TRBJ2-3, with a tentative D call TRBD1 (6 bases). This CDR3 region has 16 residues. Looked up from germline, CDR1 is SGHAT and CDR2 is FQNNGV. Trimming pared 0 bases from V and 4 bases from J, leaving 14 bases between. CDR3 in amino acids: CASSLDAGVRADTQYF. The CDR3 DNA is TGTGCCAGCAGCTTAGACGCAGGGGTTAGGGCAGATACGCAGTATTTT. The whole variable domain, remainder taken from reference TRBV11-2 and TRBJ2-3, is EAGVAQSPRYKIIEKRQSVAFWCNPISGHATLYWYQQILGQGPKLLIQFQNNGVVDDSQLPKDRFSAERLKGVDSTLKIQPAKLEDSAVYLCASSLDAGVRADTQYFGPGTRLTVL.

V and J are TRBV6-5 and TRBJ1-1; D remains ambiguous. The V gene's germline CDR1 is MNHEY and CDR2 SVGAGI. V was cut by 6 bases and J by 1 base, with 6 bases left in between. CDR3 size: 12 residues. The CDR3 region is CASRRQNTEAFF. Here the CDR3 DNA reads TGTGCCAGCAGGCGACAGAACACTGAAGCTTTCTTT.

In nucleotides, the CDR3 is TGTGCCAGCATCGCTATCACCTACGAGCAGTACTTC. It is translated as CASIAITYEQYF. This chain connects TRBV21-1 to TRBJ2-7; the D call in the table, TRBD2, was not verified against the DNA. TRBV21-1 is tagged as a pseudogene. This CDR3 is built from 12 residues.

The gene calls are TRBV27 and TRBJ2-7; TRBD1 matches at 8 bases. The CDR3 is 15 residues long. J was trimmed by 9 bases and V by 2 bases; bases with no gene match: 12. Per the germline V gene, CDR1 is MNHEY and CDR2 is SMNVEV (reference sequence). Here the CDR3 DNA reads TGTGCCAGCAGTTTAGAGTTTACAGGGGGTTCCGGGCAGTACTTC. Amino acid sequence: CASSLEFTGGSGQYF.

The J gene is TRBJ2-7, the V gene TRBV5-6, with TRBD2 matching 10 bases. Germline V gene sequence: CDR1 SGHDT, CDR2 YYEEEE. The CDR3 sequence is 17 residues long. V lost 0 bases, J lost 5 bases, and 11 bases stayed unmatched. CDR3 coding DNA: TGTGCCAGCAGCTTGGCCATCGGTATAGCGGGAGGAGACGAGCAGTACTTC. Its translation is CASSLAIGIAGGDEQYF. Full variable domain (missing parts from reference TRBV5-6 and TRBJ2-7): DAGVTQSPTHLIKTRGQQVTLRCSPKSGHDTVSWYQQALGQGPQFIFQYYEEEERQRGNFPDRFSGHQFPNYSSELNVNALLLGDSALYLCASSLAIGIAGGDEQYFGPGTRLTVT.

This chain links TRBV5-1 with TRBJ1-1; D remains ambiguous. Per germline, CDR1 SGHRS and CDR2 YFSETQ. The CDR3 is 13 amino acids. With 0 bases removed from V and 2 bases from J, the gap between germline ends came to 5 bases. The CDR3 here is CASSLGVNTEAFF. The CDR3 DNA reads as TGCGCCAGCAGCTTGGGAGTCAACACTGAAGCTTTCTTT.

V is TRBV7-2 and J is TRBJ2-7, with 7 bases that match TRBD1. Germline-derived CDR1 and CDR2 are SGHTA and FQGNSA. V dropped 4 bases and J dropped 2; count of bases not matched to a gene: 5. The CDR3 covers 14 residues. CDR3 in DNA: TGTGCCAGCAGCTCAACCGGGACAGCCTACGAGCAGTACTTC. It translates to CASSSTGTAYEQYF.

This clone was seen a single time. The V call is TRBV10-3, the J call TRBJ1-1; TRBD1 aligns across 9 bases. Germline V CDR1 and CDR2: ENHRY, SYGVKD. V was pared by 6 bases and J by 4 bases, with 9 bases of the junction left unmatched. This CDR3 region has 15 residues. CDR3 amino acids: CAISNSQGAGTEAFF. In DNA form, the CDR3 reads TGTGCCATCAGCAATTCACAGGGGGCGGGCACTGAAGCTTTCTTT.

The rearrangement joins TRBV18 to TRBJ2-3, with D uncertain. CDR3 length equals 15 residues. The ends were cut back, 6 bases at V and 0 bases at J, with 13 bases in the middle. Germline V gives CDR1 KGHSH, CDR2 LQKENI. DNA for the CDR3: TGTGCCAGCTCCTCCGGGTCCTTAAGCACAGATACGCAGTATTTT. Protein: CASSSGSLSTDTQYF.

This rearrangement joins TRBV19 to TRBJ1-5, with D possibly TRBD1 on 6 matching bases. V was clipped by 10 bases and J by 1 base, with 23 bases between them. The CDR3 spans 17 residues. The germline gives CDR1 LNHDA, CDR2 SQIVND (reference sequence). CDR3 in amino acids: CAKAGEARGSSNQPQHF. CDR3 sequence (DNA): TGTGCCAAAGCAGGTGAGGCCAGGGGAAGCAGCAATCAGCCCCAGCATTTT.